This TCR beta chain was identified in a study of regulatory T cells in long-lasting Graves disease. Findings of the study overall: Favored usage of TRBV28, TRBJ1-2 and TRBJ2-5 was recorded in persistent disease.

A few counts support this clonotype. Its antigen is not known. Sample time point: newly diagnosed GD, antithyroid drugs for less than 3 months. Researchers made the TCR library from RNA that was extracted from PBMCs. Graves' disease was diagnosed by American Thyroid Association guidelines. Researchers made TCR beta libraries by using iRepertoire HTBI primers and running Arm-PCR on CDR3 regions. TCRdb ran MiXCR on the multiplex PCR reads and lists one entry per CDR3 protein. The sample shows about 530,000 distinct CDR3 sequences, roughly a sixth of them seen only once. Unmatched junction bases numbered 7, after V lost 5 bases and J lost 1 base. The germline V gene encodes CDR1 MNHNS and CDR2 SASEGT. This CDR3 contains 16 residues. The sample was also reused in another study, on T cells in Graves' hyperthyroidism and ophthalmopathy.

The specimen was peripheral blood mononuclear cells (PBMCs), collected at new diagnosis, from a patient treated with antithyroid drugs. V is TRBV6-1 and J is TRBJ2-3, with 9 bases matching TRBD2. This receptor was identified in a woman aged 40-60 years with Graves disease. In DNA, the CDR3 is TGTGCCAGCAGTACTGCGGGGGGGCCGGGCACAGATACGCAGTATTTT. It yields the protein CASSTAGGPGTDTQYF.